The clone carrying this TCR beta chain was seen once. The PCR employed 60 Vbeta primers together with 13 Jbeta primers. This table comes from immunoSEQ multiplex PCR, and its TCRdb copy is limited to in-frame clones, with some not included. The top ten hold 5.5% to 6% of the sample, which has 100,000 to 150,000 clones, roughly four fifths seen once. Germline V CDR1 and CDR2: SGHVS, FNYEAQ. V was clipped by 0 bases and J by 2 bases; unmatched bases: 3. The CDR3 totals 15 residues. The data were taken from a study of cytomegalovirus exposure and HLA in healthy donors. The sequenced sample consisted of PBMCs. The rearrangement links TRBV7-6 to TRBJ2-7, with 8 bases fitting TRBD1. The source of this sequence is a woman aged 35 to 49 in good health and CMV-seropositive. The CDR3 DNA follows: TGTGCCAGCAGCTTAGCGGACAGGGCTCCCTACGAGCAGTACTTC. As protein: CASSLADRAPYEQYF.